This T cell receptor beta chain was sequenced in a study of control samples from healthy donors and cancer patients. Assay used: immunoSEQ multiplex PCR; TCRdb lists only in-frame clones, some missing. The table includes approximately 150,000 clones, approximately 94% detected once. The V gene's germline CDR1 is GTSNPN and CDR2 SVGIG (reference sequence). Trimming took 7 bases from V and 8 from J, leaving 18 bases between them. The CDR3 totals 13 residues. This sequence originates from a man aged 18 to 30 in good health. The chain has TRBV30 and TRBJ1-5; D might be TRBD1 (5 bases). Sequencing input: blood. The CDR3 region is CAYTNTGGEPQHF. The CDR3 nucleotides are TGTGCCTATACCAACACGGGGGGGGAGCCCCAGCATTTT.